A few counts support the clone carrying this T cell receptor beta chain. The data belong to a study of CD8+ T cells in alopecia areata. Extracted from the samples, RNA was reverse transcribed into cDNA to serve as the sequencing template. Assay: immunoSEQ multiplex PCR; the TCRdb copy retains only in-frame clones and omits some. The sample carries some 110,000 clones, approximately 38% recorded once. The CDR3 is made up of 14 amino acids. Germline CDR1 and CDR2: SGHRS and YFSETQ. V lost 5 bases to trimming and J lost 1 base; unmatched junction nucleotides: 4. V is TRBV5-1 and J is TRBJ2-5; TRBD1 aligns across 8 bases. The sequencing input was CD4+ T cells sorted from blood. This sequence originates from a human donor with alopecia areata. The CDR3 spells CASRPGTGQETQYF. The CDR3 DNA follows: TGCGCCAGCAGACCCGGGACAGGCCAAGAGACCCAGTACTTC. Based on the CDR3 plus reference TRBV5-1 and TRBJ2-5, the full variable domain is KAGVTQTPRYLIKTRGQQVTLSCSPISGHRSVSWYQQTPGQGLQFLFEYFSETQRNKGNFPGRFSGRQFSNSRSEMNVSTLELGDSALYLCASRPGTGQETQYFGPGTRLLVL.